One sample yielded the 23 T cell receptor beta chains listed below, sequenced in a study of control samples from healthy donors and cancer patients. Clones were read by immunoSEQ multiplex PCR, and TCRdb kept only the in-frame ones, dropping some. The sample includes about 120,000 clones, roughly 87% of them seen just once. The sequenced sample consisted of blood. These receptor sequences come from a man between 18 and 29 years old in good health.

V is TRBV11-2 and J is TRBJ2-5; 8 nucleotides agree with TRBD2. The V segment lost 0 bases and the J segment 4 bases; nucleotides outside the gene matches: 13. This CDR3 contains 18 residues. The germline gives CDR1 SGHAT, CDR2 FQNNGV. The CDR3 here is CASSLDMGAGEVGETQYF. DNA of the CDR3: TGTGCCAGCAGCTTAGATATGGGAGCGGGAGAGGTTGGAGAGACCCAGTACTTC. The whole variable domain, remainder taken from reference TRBV11-2 and TRBJ2-5, is EAGVAQSPRYKIIEKRQSVAFWCNPISGHATLYWYQQILGQGPKLLIQFQNNGVVDDSQLPKDRFSAERLKGVDSTLKIQPAKLEDSAVYLCASSLDMGAGEVGETQYFGPGTRLLVL.

This chain uses TRBV6-6 with TRBJ1-6; D remains unclear. Per germline, CDR1 MNHNY and CDR2 SVGAGI (reference sequence). V lost 5 bases and J 0 bases, leaving 14 bases between the germline ends. The CDR3 covers 17 residues. The CDR3 DNA sequence: TGTGCCAGCAGTCTAAAACTCCTGAGCTCCTATAATTCACCCCTCCACTTT. Amino acid sequence: CASSLKLLSSYNSPLHF.

V usage is TRBV7-2 and J usage is TRBJ2-1; TRBD2 agrees at 11 bases. Trimming removed 2 bases from V and 9 bases from J; junction bases left unmatched: 15. The CDR3 sequence is 18 residues long. Germline lookup yields CDR1 SGHTA and CDR2 FQGNSA. The CDR3 sequence is CASSLRLAGRLGQGEQFF. The CDR3 nucleotides read TGTGCCAGCAGCTTAAGACTAGCGGGACGGTTAGGTCAGGGTGAGCAGTTCTTC.

The rearrangement uses TRBV24-1 and TRBJ1-2; unclear D gene. Germline CDR1 and CDR2: KGHDR and SFDVKD. V gave up 3 bases and J gave up 7 bases, with 20 bases separating them. The CDR3 has 16 residues. CDR3 residues: CATSDPREPPMGGYTF. As DNA, the CDR3 is TGTGCCACCAGTGATCCTCGGGAACCCCCCATGGGTGGCTACACCTTC.

V is TRBV24-1 and J is TRBJ2-5; 7 nucleotides match TRBD1. CDR3 length: 11 amino acids. Germline V lookup: CDR1 KGHDR, CDR2 SFDVKD. V lost 5 bases to trimming and J lost 8 bases; unmatched junction nucleotides: 1. The CDR3 DNA is TGTGCCACCAGTGCAGGGGGAACCCAGTACTTC. This translates into CATSAGGTQYF.

The chain has TRBV15 and TRBJ2-7; 11 positions match TRBD1. Germline CDR1 LNHNV, CDR2 YYDKDF (reference sequence). The CDR3 runs to 16 residues. V shed 5 bases, J shed 2 bases, and the junction held 8 bases outside the gene matches. CDR3 in amino acids: CATSGPGQGGTYEQYF. In nucleotides, the CDR3 is TGTGCCACCAGCGGCCCGGGACAGGGGGGGACCTACGAGCAGTACTTC.

This clone was found once. The DNA for the CDR3 is TGTGCTAGTGGTTTGGTACGAAGGGTGGCCTACGAGCAGTACTTC. As protein: CASGLVRRVAYEQYF. The rearrangement uses TRBV12-5 and TRBJ2-7; D remains unclear. There are 15 residues in the CDR3. Germline V gives CDR1 LGHNT, CDR2 FRNRAP. Trimming took 0 bases from V and 2 from J, leaving 11 bases between them.

CDR3 protein: CASSVSPGTSGGYTF. The CDR3 DNA sequence: TGTGCCAGCAGTGTGAGTCCGGGGACTTCGGGTGGCTACACCTTC. V is TRBV28 and J is TRBJ1-2; D perhaps matches TRBD1 (5 bases). Trimming cost V 5 bases and J 7 bases, with 20 bases left between them. The CDR3 loop spans 15 amino acids. Germline CDR1 MDHEN, CDR2 SYDVKM.

V usage is TRBV12-3 or TRBV12-4 and J usage is TRBJ1-6; TRBD1 agrees at 9 bases. CDR3 length: 13 amino acids. V was pared by 6 bases and J by 10 bases, with 4 bases of the junction left unmatched. The CDR3 reads CASRYRGLSPLHF. In nucleotides, the CDR3 is TGTGCCAGCAGATACAGGGGGCTCTCACCCCTCCACTTT.

For the CDR3, the DNA is TGCGCCAGCAGCCCGTTGACACCCGAAGCTTTCTTT. Translation: CASSPLTPEAFF. The chain carries TRBV4-1 and TRBJ1-1; no clear D gene. The germline CDR1 and CDR2 sequences are MGHRA and YSYEKL. This CDR3 spans 12 amino acids. Trimming cost V 4 bases and J 8 bases, with 11 bases left between them.

The V and J genes are TRBV5-6 and TRBJ2-3; D may be TRBD2 (6 bases). Germline V gives CDR1 SGHDT, CDR2 YYEEEE. The length of the CDR3 is 16 residues. Between the trimmed V and J ends, which lost 1 base and 0 bases, there was a span of 12 bases. The CDR3 protein is CASSLRRVGSTDTQYF. For the CDR3, the DNA is TGTGCCAGCAGCTTGAGGAGGGTTGGGAGCACAGATACGCAGTATTTT.

The chain couples TRBV5-8 to TRBJ2-3, with unresolved D. Germline-derived CDR1 and CDR2 are SGHTS and YDEGEE. The CDR3 covers 15 residues. Trimming took off 0 bases at V and 1 base at J, with 9 bases between the two ends. CDR3 sequence (DNA): TGTGCCAGCAGCTTGGATGTGGGTGGCACAGATACGCAGTATTTT. Translation: CASSLDVGGTDTQYF. Variable domain in full (rest from reference TRBV5-8 and TRBJ2-3): EAGVTQSPTHLIKTRGQQATLRCSPISGHTSVYWYQQALGLGLQFLLWYDEGEERNRGNFPPRFSGRQFPNYSSELNVNALELEDSALYLCASSLDVGGTDTQYFGPGTRLTVL.

The V call is TRBV28, the J call TRBJ1-5; TRBD1 is a possible D gene (5 bases). Trimming pared 5 bases from V and 2 bases from J, leaving 13 bases between. This CDR3 contains 15 residues. Germline V gives CDR1 MDHEN, CDR2 SYDVKM. The chain's CDR3 is CASSPVGGGNQPQHF. In DNA, the CDR3 is TGTGCCAGCAGTCCAGTGGGGGGAGGCAATCAGCCCCAGCATTTT.

The V call is TRBV19, the J call TRBJ1-3; perhaps TRBD1 as D (5 bases). The CDR3 loop spans 12 amino acids. Deletions cut 8 bases from V and 3 bases from J, with 8 bases between. Germline CDR1 and CDR2: LNHDA and SQIVND (reference sequence). The CDR3 DNA sequence: TGTGCCAGTGGGCAGGGTGGAAACACCATATATTTT. It encodes CASGQGGNTIYF.

The gene calls are TRBV12-3 or TRBV12-4 and TRBJ2-1; the D is unclear. With 3 bases removed from V and 9 bases from J, the gap between germline ends came to 6 bases. The CDR3 is made up of 11 amino acids. CDR3 region: CASSFNFEQFF. The CDR3 DNA reads as TGTGCCAGCAGTTTTAACTTTGAGCAGTTCTTC.

The chain has TRBV19 and TRBJ2-3; no firm D call. The V and J ends lost 4 bases and 5 bases respectively, with 10 bases between them. Germline V gene lookup returns CDR1 LNHDA and CDR2 SQIVND (reference sequence). This CDR3 comprises 13 residues. The CDR3 sequence: CASSTGVGDTQYF. The CDR3 DNA reads as TGTGCCAGTAGTACTGGGGTGGGAGATACGCAGTATTTT.

This chain links TRBV9 with TRBJ2-3, with D tentatively TRBD2 (6 bases). The CDR3 contains 15 residues. Germline V gene sequence: CDR1 SGDLS, CDR2 YYNGEE. V was cut by 3 bases and J by 6 bases, with 17 bases left in between. Here the CDR3 DNA reads TGTGCCAGCAGCGCGACTAGAGGGCTGGGGGATACGCAGTATTTT. It is translated as CASSATRGLGDTQYF.

The rearrangement joins TRBV19 to TRBJ2-2; either TRBD1 or TRBD2 may supply D (5 bases each). This CDR3 region has 17 residues. CDR1 and CDR2 (germline): LNHDA, SQIVND (reference sequence). V dropped 3 bases and J dropped 6 bases, with 20 bases sitting between them. CDR3 protein: CASSIPGPRSTAGELFF. The CDR3 DNA is TGTGCCAGTAGTATTCCGGGACCCCGATCTACAGCCGGGGAGCTGTTTTTT.

About this clone itself: Germline is not matched at one junction end, which may reflect a read error. The chain employs TRBV18 and TRBJ2-7; D is unresolved. This CDR3 is built from 16 residues. CDR1 and CDR2 from the germline V gene are KGHSH and LQKENI. CDR3: CASSSPGRVDSYEQYF. For the CDR3, the DNA is TGTGCCAGCTCATCACCTGGCAGAGTAGACTCCTACGAGCAGTACTTC.

The rearrangement links TRBV10-3 to TRBJ2-2; no clear D gene. This CDR3 spans 16 amino acids. Germline CDR1 reads ENHRY; CDR2 reads SYGVKD. Trimming removed 0 bases from V and 5 bases from J, with 13 bases in between. The CDR3 loop is CAISESFGTKTGELFF. CDR3 nucleotide sequence: TGTGCCATCAGTGAGTCGTTTGGCACCAAGACCGGGGAGCTGTTTTTT.

The gene calls are TRBV27 and TRBJ1-2, with no clear D. The CDR3 runs 14 residues. V shed 5 bases and J shed 5 bases, with 15 bases lying between them. From germline, CDR1 is MNHEY and CDR2 SMNVEV (reference sequence). CDR3 loop: CASSRYNGRYGYTF. In nucleotides, the CDR3 is TGTGCCAGCAGTCGATACAACGGGCGATATGGCTACACCTTC.

V usage is TRBV7-8 and J usage is TRBJ2-5, with D possibly being TRBD2 (5 bases). Trimming stripped 7 bases from V and 2 bases from J, with 17 bases between. Germline V gene data show CDR1 as SGHVS and CDR2 as FQNEAQ. This CDR3 contains 15 residues. The CDR3 bases are TGTGCCAGCAACCAAGGACTTTCATCTCAAGAGACCCAGTACTTC. Amino acid sequence: CASNQGLSSQETQYF.

The chain carries TRBV18 and TRBJ2-3; the D is unclear. Germline CDR1 and CDR2: KGHSH and LQKENI. V was clipped by 6 bases and J by 1 base, with 11 bases between them. This CDR3 spans 14 amino acids. The CDR3 sequence is CASSQAEGTDTQYF. The CDR3 DNA reads TGTGCCAGCTCCCAGGCCGAGGGCACAGATACGCAGTATTTT.